The present T cell receptor (beta chain) was sequenced within a study of monozygotic twins with inflammatory bowel disease (dated by TCRdb to about 2019). Study-level background: A total of about 28 monozygotic twin pairs were included in the full study, comprising nine German pairs (four IBD-concordant, five IBD-discordant) and 19 IBD-discordant Danish pairs. Each individual had, on average, about 151 000 unique TCRalpha sequences and 181 000 unique TCRbeta sequences available for analysis. Disease-associated traits were sought mainly through comparisons between IBD patients and their genetically identical healthy co-twins within discordant pairs. Study-wide findings and limitations: TCRbeta repertoire diversity, by inverse Simpson index, was decreased in IBD patients compared with their healthy co-twins. The results gave no support for a single strong signal or clonotype linked to IBD. Fewer clonotypes were shared with other individuals by IBD patients than by healthy twins, most markedly in patients showing signs of disease activity. Concordant and discordant twins showed no difference in repertoire similarity, possibly because of limited statistical power. The analysis was unable to tell different T cell subtypes apart. Background noise and inter-individual variability may have been introduced into the repertoires by the differing immunosuppressive treatments among patients.

As to this clonotype: Its specific antigen is unknown.

The library was obtained by 5' RACE. For each TCR library, 3,500 to 4,500 ng of total RNA was used. For each sample, cDNA was synthesized in eight separate reactions using SMARTScribe reverse transcriptase. During cDNA synthesis, template switching introduced unique molecular identifiers that contained a 6-nucleotide sample barcode. Amplification of TCRalpha and TCRbeta cDNA involved two nested PCRs of approximately 16 and 9 cycles, and each PCR was followed by bead purification. Before amplification, the cDNA was treated with uracil DNA-glycosylase and purified using the QIAquick PCR purification kit. The second PCR was the step at which Illumina TruSeq-compatible adapters and sample-specific barcodes were added. Library quality and concentration were assessed using TapeStation and Qubit, and roughly 5 ng of each library was pooled. Sequencing of the pooled libraries was done on an Illumina HiSeq2500 single-index Rapid Run using custom sequencing primers and 2 x 100 bp reads. As for the authors' bioinformatics: UMI-based consensus assembly with MiGEC version 1.2.6 was used to correct PCR and sequencing errors. MiXCR version 2.1.1 was used for V(D)J alignment, clonotype assembly and CDR3 extraction. Normalisation of gene usage, clonotype sharing and MAIT/NKT TCR abundance was achieved by analysing the top 1000, 10 000 and 20 000 clonotypes per sample. Diversity was computed as the inverse Simpson index with the vegan R package after downsampling to 27 000 UMIs. Paired Mann-Whitney U tests were applied to discordant twin pairs, with Benjamini-Hochberg correction for multiple testing. One entry per CDR3 protein sequence results from the TCRdb reprocessing of the reads, with DNA left out. TCRdb, rather than the study authors, made the V and J calls. The sample table gives around 140,000 distinct CDR3 sequences. The ten largest account for 0.95% to 1.5% of the sample.

From each donor, an approximately 2.7 ml peripheral blood sample was collected into PAXgene tubes and kept at -80 degrees C. Total RNA was isolated from whole blood with the PAXgene blood miRNA kit on an automated QIAcube, without T cell sorting. Peripheral blood from monozygotic twin pairs, either concordant or discordant for inflammatory bowel disease, underwent deep TCRalpha and TCRbeta repertoire profiling that used unique molecular barcoding. Smoking habits were recorded for all twin pairs, with individuals classified as current, former or never smokers. For CDR1 and CDR2, the germline V gene lists SGHRS and YFSETQ. The CDR3 contains 13 residues, cysteine and phenylalanine counted. No DNA sequence was recorded.

Recombination connected TRBV5-1 to TRBJ1-2. The sample was blood. The receptor's source is a human donor with ulcerative colitis or Crohn's disease, or a healthy co-twin of an affected twin (not recorded which). Here the CDR3 is given as CASSELQGGGYTF. Joined to the reference TRBV5-1 and TRBJ1-2 proteins, this CDR3 gives the full variable domain: KAGVTQTPRYLIKTRGQQVTLSCSPISGHRSVSWYQQTPGQGLQFLFEYFSETQRNKGNFPGRFSGRQFSNSRSEMNVSTLELGDSALYLCASSELQGGGYTFGSGTRLTVV.